This T cell receptor beta chain was sequenced for a study of OX40 agonist ivuxolimab in advanced cancers. Study summary: One patient with hepatocellular carcinoma and two with cutaneous melanoma, three in all, had partial responses. The study, taken as a whole, reports: At 0.1 to 3.0 mg/kg, clonal expansion of CD4+ and CD8+ blood T cells had occurred by week 6.

Any history of autoimmune disease or systemic immunosuppression disqualified patients. Researchers took blood at baseline, on cycle 4 day 1, and on cycle 7 day 1. The protocol was immunoSEQ multiplex PCR, while the TCRdb copy is restricted to in-frame clones and leaves out a portion. The sample records 65,000 or so clones, around 80% being singletons. The count of this clone is one. Its antigen is not identified. The V end lost 0 bases, the J end lost 0 bases, and 9 bases lay between the germline ends. This CDR3 has 15 residues. CDR1 is LGHNA, CDR2 YSLEER, per germline. Sequenced here: CD4+ or CD8+ T cells sorted from blood, sampled in a trial of the OX40 agonist ivuxolimab. This TCR came from an adult with an advanced solid tumor such as melanoma, head and neck, liver or kidney cancer. The gene calls are TRBV4-3 and TRBJ2-7; D perhaps matches TRBD1 (6 bases). The CDR3 region is CASSQEQGSSYEQYF. CDR3 nucleotides: TGCGCCAGCAGCCAAGAACAGGGAAGCTCCTACGAGCAGTACTTC.